This TCR beta chain was identified in a study of blood T cell repertoires in COVID-19. Study-level background: Sites in the United States, Italy and Spain provided acute and convalescent COVID-19 samples. PBMCs, B-cell-depleted T cells, or T cells provided the cDNA or gDNA that made up the material.

Authors' data handling: Nucleated cell counts were estimated from reference gene primer amplification. The table came from immunoSEQ multiplex PCR; TCRdb's copy has only in-frame clones and leaves some out. That table supplies the V and J calls and clone size; D and trimming were determined from the DNA. The sample has 50,000 or so clones, about nine tenths seen once; the top ten hold about 3.8%. The sequenced sample consisted of peripheral blood. The TCR sequence derives from a human donor in a cohort sampled during active COVID-19.

CDR3 DNA: TGTGCCAGCAGCTTCGGGGCCTCGGGGGCAGATACGCAGTATTTT. Its translation is CASSFGASGADTQYF. The chain couples TRBV7-8 to TRBJ2-3; D is possibly TRBD2 (6 bases). The germline V and J ends were trimmed by 3 bases and 4 bases, with 14 bases remaining between them. CDR1 is SGHVS, CDR2 FQNEAQ, per germline. The CDR3 totals 15 residues.